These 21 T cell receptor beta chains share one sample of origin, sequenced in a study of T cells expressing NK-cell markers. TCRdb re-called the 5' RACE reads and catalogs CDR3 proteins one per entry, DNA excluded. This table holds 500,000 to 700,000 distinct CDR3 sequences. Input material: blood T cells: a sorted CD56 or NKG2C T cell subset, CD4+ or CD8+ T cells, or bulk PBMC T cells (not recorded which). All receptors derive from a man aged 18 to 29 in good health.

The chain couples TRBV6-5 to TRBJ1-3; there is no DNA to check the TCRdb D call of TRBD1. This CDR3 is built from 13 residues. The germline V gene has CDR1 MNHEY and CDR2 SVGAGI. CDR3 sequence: CASSYSNWGAIYF.

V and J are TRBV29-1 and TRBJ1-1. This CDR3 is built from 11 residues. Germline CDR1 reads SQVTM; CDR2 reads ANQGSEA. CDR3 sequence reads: CSVPGPRDAFF.

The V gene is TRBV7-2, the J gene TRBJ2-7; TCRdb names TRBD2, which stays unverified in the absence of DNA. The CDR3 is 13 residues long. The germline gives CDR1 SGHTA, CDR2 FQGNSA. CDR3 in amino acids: CASSAGLLYEQYF.

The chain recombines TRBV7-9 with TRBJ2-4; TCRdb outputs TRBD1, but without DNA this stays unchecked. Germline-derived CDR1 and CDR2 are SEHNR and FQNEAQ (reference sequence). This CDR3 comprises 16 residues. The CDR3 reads CASRPFSGTGVNIQYF.

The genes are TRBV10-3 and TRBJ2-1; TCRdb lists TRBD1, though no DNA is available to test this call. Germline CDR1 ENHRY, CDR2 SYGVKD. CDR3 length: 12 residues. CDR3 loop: CAISVGGDEQFF.

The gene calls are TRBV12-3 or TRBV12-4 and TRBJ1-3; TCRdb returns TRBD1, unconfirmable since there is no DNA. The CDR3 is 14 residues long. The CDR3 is CASRGPTSGNTIYF.

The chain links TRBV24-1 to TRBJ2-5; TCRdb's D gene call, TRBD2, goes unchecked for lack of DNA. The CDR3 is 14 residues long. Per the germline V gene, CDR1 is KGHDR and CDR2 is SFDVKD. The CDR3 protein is CATSDSRLGETQYF.

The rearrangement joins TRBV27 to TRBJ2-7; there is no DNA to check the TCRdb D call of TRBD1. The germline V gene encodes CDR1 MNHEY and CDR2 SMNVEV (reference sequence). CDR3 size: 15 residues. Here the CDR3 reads CASSSSDRVVHEQYF.

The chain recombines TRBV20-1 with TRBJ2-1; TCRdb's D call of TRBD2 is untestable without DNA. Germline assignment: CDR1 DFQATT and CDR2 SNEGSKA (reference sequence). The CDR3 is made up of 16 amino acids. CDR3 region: CSAIGTSGSSYNEQFF.

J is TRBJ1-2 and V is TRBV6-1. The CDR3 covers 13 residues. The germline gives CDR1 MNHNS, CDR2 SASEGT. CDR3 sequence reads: CASSKTVNYGYTF.

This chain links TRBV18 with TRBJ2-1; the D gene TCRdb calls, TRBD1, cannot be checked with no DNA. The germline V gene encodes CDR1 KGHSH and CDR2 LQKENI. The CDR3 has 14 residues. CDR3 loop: CASSFGQGIREQFF.

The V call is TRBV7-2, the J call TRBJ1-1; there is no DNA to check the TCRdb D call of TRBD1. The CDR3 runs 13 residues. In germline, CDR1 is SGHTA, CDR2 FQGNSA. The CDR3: CASSLVPTGLAFF.

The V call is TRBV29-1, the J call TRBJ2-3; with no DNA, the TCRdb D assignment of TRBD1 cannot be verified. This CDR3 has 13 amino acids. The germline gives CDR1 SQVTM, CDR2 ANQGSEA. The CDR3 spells CSVEGGTDTTQYF.

CDR3 sequence: CASSLLSASYNEQFF. The V call is TRBV5-5, the J call TRBJ2-1. Germline V gives CDR1 SGHKS, CDR2 YYEKEE (reference sequence). The CDR3 is 15 residues long.

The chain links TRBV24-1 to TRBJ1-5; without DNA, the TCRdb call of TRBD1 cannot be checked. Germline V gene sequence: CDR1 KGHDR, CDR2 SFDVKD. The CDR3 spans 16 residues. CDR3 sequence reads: CATSGPGQGTGQPQHF.

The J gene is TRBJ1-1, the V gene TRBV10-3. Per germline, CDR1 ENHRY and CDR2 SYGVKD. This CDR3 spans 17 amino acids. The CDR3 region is CATREGGFWAPNTEAFF.

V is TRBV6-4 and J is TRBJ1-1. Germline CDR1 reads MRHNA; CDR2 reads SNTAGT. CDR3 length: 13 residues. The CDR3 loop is CASRAGMNTEAFF.

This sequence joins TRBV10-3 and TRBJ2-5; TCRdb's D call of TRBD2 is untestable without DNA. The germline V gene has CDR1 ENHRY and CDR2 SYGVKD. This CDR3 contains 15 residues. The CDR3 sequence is CAISERPSGRETQYF.

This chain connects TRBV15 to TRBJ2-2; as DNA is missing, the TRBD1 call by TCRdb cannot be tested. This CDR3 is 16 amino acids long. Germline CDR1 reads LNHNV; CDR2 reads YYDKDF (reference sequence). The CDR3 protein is CATSTPQRGYTGELFF.

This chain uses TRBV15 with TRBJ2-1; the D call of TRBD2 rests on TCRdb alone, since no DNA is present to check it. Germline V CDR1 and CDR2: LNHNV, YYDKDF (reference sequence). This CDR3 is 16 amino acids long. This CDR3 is CATSSGDLPSYNEQFF.

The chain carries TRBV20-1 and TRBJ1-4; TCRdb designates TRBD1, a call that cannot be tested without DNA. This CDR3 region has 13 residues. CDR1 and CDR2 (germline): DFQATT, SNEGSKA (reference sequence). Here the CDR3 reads CSAKYLGGEKLFF.